A selection of T cell receptor beta chains follows, all from one sample in a study of technical replicates of blood from several donors. Assay: immunoSEQ multiplex PCR; the TCRdb copy retains only in-frame clones and omits some. The sample contains about 53,000 clones, approximately 86% of which appear only once. The sample taken for sequencing was PBMCs. Receptor source: a human donor in good health. Some clones in this sample may be carry-over from other donors' samples. Both conserved end residues are part of each CDR3. The order of the fields is clone size, V gene, CDR3 length, J gene, CDR3 protein. For some rows the clone size is stated as once, few or many, or as a class when expanded; others skip it.

-,TRBV5-1,14,TRBJ2-7,CASSLLQFDYEQYF
-,TRBV13,15,TRBJ1-5,CASPSGTANNQPQHF
-,TRBV30,12,TRBJ1-2,CAWTQGAGGYTF
-,TRBV5-1,14,TRBJ1-1,CASSSGTKNTEAFF
-,TRBV6-5,15,TRBJ1-5,CASSYSNKGDQPQHF
-,TRBV6-5,14,TRBJ2-3,CASSYAGSTDTQYF
-,TRBV7-2,15,TRBJ1-2,CASQPDLSLGGGYTF
-,TRBV19,14,TRBJ1-2,CASSPGQGVVGYTF
-,TRBV10-3,14,TRBJ1-1,CAIDGGKKGTEAFF
-,TRBV4-1,14,TRBJ2-3,CASSQQGWADTQYF
-,TRBV2,12,TRBJ2-1,CASRGGGTLQFF
-,TRBV4-2,17,TRBJ1-6,CASSQDDRGLSNSPLHF
-,TRBV30,15,TRBJ1-5,CAWSVPYLSNQPQHF
-,TRBV6-5,15,TRBJ1-6,CASSYDSRVNSPLHF
-,TRBV12-5,18,TRBJ2-7,CASGLVYSLRGQTYEQYF
-,TRBV5-1,11,TRBJ2-5,CASRRQETQYF
-,TRBV15,15,TRBJ2-7,CATSRGTSVLYEQYF
-,TRBV19,15,TRBJ1-1,CASSRQDAMNTEAFF
-,TRBV5-1,14,TRBJ1-4,CASSPGTGGEKLFF
-,TRBV7-9,12,TRBJ2-7,CASGGNPYEQYF
-,TRBV18,15,TRBJ2-7,CASSLARTGPYEQYF
-,TRBV7-3,13,TRBJ2-4,CASSLGPKNIQYF
many,TRBV7-7,13,TRBJ2-7,CASSLTQGAGQYF
many,TRBV10-1,13,TRBJ1-5,CASSYRGFQPQHF
-,TRBV7-3,15,TRBJ2-7,CASSLGPDRGYEQYF
-,TRBV2,12,TRBJ2-4,CATRTTKNIQYF
-,TRBV6-5,16,TRBJ2-7,CASSYPAGTGAYEQYF
few,TRBV21-1,13,TRBJ2-7,CASSRTGENEQYF
once,TRBV10-3,15,TRBJ2-1,CAISESGAIYNEQFF
-,TRBV7-3,14,TRBJ2-1,CASSRGGQGDEQFF
-,TRBV9,15,TRBJ2-3,CASAMGTGDTDTQYF
-,TRBV7-8,15,TRBJ2-5,CASSPPARGSETQYF
-,TRBV5-5,14,TRBJ2-7,CASSLGGTFYEQYF